The next 10 T cell receptor beta chains were all read from a single sample in a study of shared clonotypes between healthy human individuals. Only in-frame clones appear in the TCRdb table, and some are missing; sequencing was by immunoSEQ multiplex PCR. The table has fewer than 1.4 million clones, around three quarters seen once. Sequenced sample: memory CD4+ T cells from PBMCs. Regarding subset: CD45RA-negative fraction. These receptors were obtained from a man between 18 and 29 years old in good health. Some clones in this sample may be carry-over from other donors' samples.

The chain carries TRBV7-9 and TRBJ2-1, with a tentative D call TRBD1 (6 bases). The germline V gene has CDR1 SEHNR and CDR2 FQNEAQ (reference sequence). This CDR3 has 14 residues. The V gene lost 0 bases and the J gene lost 6 bases, with 9 bases spanning the gap. In DNA form, the CDR3 reads TGTGCCAGCAGCTTAGCAGGGGGTGTCAATGAGCAGTTCTTC. Amino acids: CASSLAGGVNEQFF.

The chain recombines TRBV7-2 with TRBJ2-7; D is uncertain. Deletions cut 2 bases from V and 1 base from J, with 15 bases between. This CDR3 spans 16 amino acids. CDR1 and CDR2 from the germline V gene are SGHTA and FQGNSA. In nucleotides, the CDR3 is TGTGCCAGCAGCTTATTTCCAGGCTTACTTTCCTACGAGCAGTACTTC. Translation gives CASSLFPGLLSYEQYF.

The gene calls are TRBV4-2 and TRBJ2-5; 7 nucleotides align to TRBD2. Trimming cost V 0 bases and J 3 bases; bases outside gene matches: 7. The CDR3 totals 16 residues. Germline assignment: CDR1 LGHNA and CDR2 YNFKEQ. This chain's CDR3 is CASSQDGREGEETQYF. The CDR3 region has the DNA TGTGCCAGCAGCCAAGATGGGAGGGAGGGCGAAGAGACCCAGTACTTC.

As regards this clone: This may arise from a read error, as a much more abundant clone is one base away. The same CDR3 is also encoded by other DNA sequences in this sample. The CDR3 DNA is TGTGCCAGCAGCCTTGGACTAGCGGGAGGGGAGACCCAGTACTTC. This translates into CASSLGLAGGETQYF. V usage is TRBV5-4 and J usage is TRBJ2-5, with 15 bases identical to TRBD2. The CDR3 has 15 residues. Per germline, CDR1 SGHNT and CDR2 YYREEE (reference sequence). V shed 4 bases, J shed 5 bases, and the junction held 3 bases outside the gene matches. The complete variable domain, with remaining parts taken from reference TRBV5-4 and TRBJ2-5, reads ETGVTQSPTHLIKTRGQQVTLRCSSQSGHNTVSWYQQALGQGPQFIFQYYREEENGRGNFPPRFSGLQFPNYSSELNVNALELDDSALYLCASSLGLAGGETQYFGPGTRLLVL.

This sequence joins TRBV5-4 and TRBJ1-2; D unclear. The CDR3 has 14 amino acids. Trimming took off 3 bases at V and 1 base at J, with 10 bases between the two ends. Germline V gene sequence: CDR1 SGHNT, CDR2 YYREEE (reference sequence). DNA for the CDR3: TGTGCCAGCAGCTCGGACGACTTTAACTATGGCTACACCTTC. Encoded protein: CASSSDDFNYGYTF.

V gene TRBV7-8 combines with J gene TRBJ2-7, with 8 bases fitting TRBD2. V lost 5 bases and J lost 6; bases outside the gene matches: 9. The germline V gene has CDR1 SGHVS and CDR2 FQNEAQ. The CDR3 has 14 residues. CDR3 protein: CASSPAGATGEQYF. CDR3 bases: TGTGCCAGCAGCCCAGCGGGAGCAACGGGCGAGCAGTACTTC.

The genes are TRBV12-2 and TRBJ1-1; the table's D gene call, TRBD1, was not cross checked with the DNA. TRBV12-2 is assigned pseudogene status. The CDR3 is 14 residues long. CDR3 nucleotide sequence: TGTGCAAGTCGCTTAGGAGCGAGGGGGACTGAAGCTTTCTTT. As protein: CASRLGARGTEAFF.

The chain links TRBV9 to TRBJ2-6, with 11 bases that match TRBD1. Germline assignment: CDR1 SGDLS and CDR2 YYNGEE. The CDR3 extends over 18 amino acids. The V and J ends lost 4 bases and 4 bases, in that order; junction bases with no gene match: 10. CDR3 DNA sequence: TGTGCCAGCAGCATCCCAGGACAGGGGGCGGGAGGGGCCAACGTCCTGACTTTC. Amino acids: CASSIPGQGAGGANVLTF.

This sequence joins TRBV5-8 and TRBJ2-7; the D gene could be TRBD1 or TRBD2 (5 bases each). The germline V gene has CDR1 SGHTS and CDR2 YDEGEE. V lost 4 bases and J 6 bases, leaving 20 bases between the germline ends. This CDR3 comprises 15 residues. Written as DNA, the CDR3 is TGTGCCAGCAGCCGCACCGGGATTTATAGGGGCGAGCAGTACTTC. Its translation: CASSRTGIYRGEQYF.

The V gene is TRBV19, the J gene TRBJ1-5, with D unclear. Trimming took off 3 bases at V and 4 bases at J, with 10 bases between the two ends. This CDR3 spans 14 amino acids. Germline V gene data show CDR1 as LNHDA and CDR2 as SQIVND (reference sequence). CDR3 protein: CASSISRINQPQHF. CDR3 nucleotide sequence: TGTGCCAGTAGTATTAGCAGGATAAATCAGCCCCAGCATTTT.